The rows below give T cell receptor beta chains drawn from one sample of a study of shared clonotypes between healthy human individuals. Only in-frame clones appear in the TCRdb table, and some are missing; sequencing was by immunoSEQ multiplex PCR. The data show more than 2 million clones, approximately 96% seen once. Sample: naive CD4+ T cells sorted from blood. The origin of the receptors is a man in his late teens or twenties in good health. Both conserved end residues are part of each CDR3. The order of the fields is CDR3 length, V gene, J gene, clone size, D gene, CDR3 protein, CDR3 DNA. A D gene is named only where the DNA matches it firmly. A row's size may be missing; if present it is once, few, many or a size class.

11	TRBV23-1	TRBJ2-1	-	-	CASSPANEQFF	TGCGCCAGCTCTCCGGCCAATGAGCAGTTCTTC
15	TRBV5-1	TRBJ2-2	-	-	CASSQAPGNTGELFF	TGCGCCAGCAGCCAAGCCCCGGGAAACACCGGGGAGCTGTTTTTT
15	TRBV2	TRBJ2-2	-	-	CASSVAGSDTGELFF	TGTGCCAGCAGCGTAGCAGGGTCGGACACCGGGGAGCTGTTTTTT
16	TRBV9	TRBJ2-1	-	TRBD2	CASSVRTSGNHNEQFF	TGTGCCAGCAGCGTTAGGACTAGCGGGAATCACAATGAGCAGTTCTTC
19	TRBV28	TRBJ2-2	once	TRBD1	CASRPPPGQGPGSHEELFF	TGTGCCAGCAGACCTCCTCCGGGACAGGGGCCTGGGTCACACGAGGAGCTGTTTTTT
15	TRBV7-9	TRBJ1-5	-	-	CASSLGKGTNQPQHF	TGTGCCAGCAGCTTAGGAAAGGGGACAAATCAGCCCCAGCATTTT
14	TRBV6-5	TRBJ2-7	-	-	CASSYSDRNYEQYF	TGTGCCAGCAGTTACTCGGACAGAAACTACGAGCAGTACTTC
13	TRBV11-2	TRBJ2-7	-	-	CASSLSGSGEQYF	TGTGCCAGCAGCTTATCGGGATCGGGGGAGCAGTACTTC
14	TRBV2	TRBJ1-5	-	-	CASQGFLGNQPQHF	TGTGCCAGCCAGGGGTTTCTGGGCAATCAGCCCCAGCATTTT
14	TRBV10-3	TRBJ2-7	few	TRBD1	CAIRETGNSYEQYF	TGTGCCATCAGGGAGACAGGGAACAGCTACGAGCAGTACTTC
18	TRBV5-6	TRBJ2-2	-	TRBD2	CASSRGPGLVAGSRELFF	TGTGCCAGCAGCCGGGGTCCAGGACTGGTAGCGGGGTCGCGGGAGCTGTTTTTT
14	TRBV30	TRBJ2-7	-	-	CAWTLKYRTHEQYF	TGTGCCTGGACCCTAAAATACCGGACCCACGAGCAGTACTTC
15	TRBV18	TRBJ1-4	once	TRBD1	CASSPPGGQNEKLFF	TGTGCCAGCTCACCACCGGGGGGACAGAATGAAAAACTGTTTTTT
19	TRBV4-1	TRBJ2-7	-	TRBD2	CASSQDFPVAGLAGDEQYF	TGCGCCAGCAGCCAAGATTTTCCGGTCGCTGGACTAGCGGGGGACGAGCAGTACTTC
14	TRBV28	TRBJ1-3	once	-	CASRTGLSGNTIYF	TGTGCCAGCAGGACGGGACTCTCTGGAAACACCATATATTTT
14	TRBV28	TRBJ1-3	-	-	CASSFGISGNTIYF	TGTGCCAGCAGTTTTGGTATCTCTGGAAACACCATATATTTT
13	TRBV6-5	TRBJ2-3	-	-	CASSYQGRDTQYF	TGTGCCAGCAGTTACCAGGGTAGGGATACGCAGTATTTT
17	TRBV6-1	TRBJ1-3	-	-	CASSEALRLSSGNTIYF	TGTGCCAGCAGTGAAGCGCTTCGTCTGAGCTCTGGAAACACCATATATTTT
16	TRBV10-1	TRBJ2-7	-	TRBD1	CASSLTPGTGVYEQYF	TGCGCCAGCAGTCTGACCCCCGGGACAGGGGTTTACGAGCAGTACTTC
13	TRBV4-1	TRBJ2-7	-	-	CASSPERGYEQYF	TGCGCCAGCAGCCCCGAGAGAGGCTACGAGCAGTACTTC
14	TRBV4-2	TRBJ1-4	-	-	CASSQEGVVEKLFF	TGTGCCAGCAGCCAAGAAGGTGTCGTGGAAAAACTGTTTTTT
12	TRBV5-4	TRBJ2-7	-	-	CASSRPDFEQYF	TGTGCCAGCAGCCGGCCGGACTTTGAGCAGTACTTC
16	TRBV6-5	TRBJ2-5	-	-	CASSSGLKRAQETQYF	TGTGCCAGCAGTTCGGGTTTGAAGCGGGCCCAAGAGACCCAGTACTTC
11	TRBV15	TRBJ2-5	-	-	CATSGYTTQYF	TGTGCCACCAGCGGGTACACTACCCAGTACTTC